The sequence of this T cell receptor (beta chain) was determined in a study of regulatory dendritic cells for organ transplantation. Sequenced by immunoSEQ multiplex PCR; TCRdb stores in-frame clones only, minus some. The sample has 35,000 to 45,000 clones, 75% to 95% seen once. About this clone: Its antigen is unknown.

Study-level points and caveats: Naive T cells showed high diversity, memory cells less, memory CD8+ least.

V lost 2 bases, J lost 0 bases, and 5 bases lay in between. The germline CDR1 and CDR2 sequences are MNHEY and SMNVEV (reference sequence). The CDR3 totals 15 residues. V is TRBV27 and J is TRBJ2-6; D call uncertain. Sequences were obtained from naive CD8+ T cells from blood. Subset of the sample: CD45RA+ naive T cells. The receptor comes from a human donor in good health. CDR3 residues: CASSLIASGANVLTF. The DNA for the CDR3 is TGTGCCAGCAGTTTAATAGCCTCTGGGGCCAACGTCCTGACTTTC.